Below are 22 T cell receptor beta chains sequenced from a single sample in a study of tumor-infiltrating lymphocytes in primary liver carcinoma. The blood RNA (from unsorted whole blood) was obtained, and germline DNA was also extracted. TCR beta cDNA was made from 450 to 550 ng total RNA with a constant-region primer. It was through three nested multiplex PCR rounds of slightly modified ARM-PCR that TCR beta libraries arose. With TRBV1-TRBV30 forward primers and a C-beta reverse primer, the first two PCR rounds were run for around 11 cycles each. Each CDR3 protein is one row after TCRdb ran MiXCR on the multiplex PCR reads. This sample has roughly 180,000 distinct CDR3 sequences, with over 50% found just once. Sequences were obtained from peripheral blood. The receptors here all came from a man aged 35 to 55 with primary liver carcinoma and hepatitis B virus infection.

This clonotype was observed a few times. The chain joins TRBV29-1 to TRBJ1-5, with D possibly matching TRBD1 (5 bases). The CDR3 sequence is 13 residues long. Trimming took 7 bases from V and 0 from J, leaving 10 bases between them. CDR1 SQVTM and CDR2 ANQGSEA come from the germline V gene. Here the CDR3 reads CSAGTGSNQPQHF. The CDR3 bases are TGCAGCGCTGGGACTGGTAGCAATCAGCCCCAGCATTTT.

Concerning this clonotype itself: A much larger clone lies one base from this, so it may be a read error. This chain connects TRBV11-2 to TRBJ2-7, with 9 nucleotides matching TRBD1. Germline V gene data show CDR1 as SGHAT and CDR2 as FQNNGV. The junction had 21 bases not matched to a gene; V was cut back by 10 bases and J by 5 bases. This CDR3 contains 17 residues. The CDR3 loop is CANRPIPRTGELNEQYF. CDR3 nucleotide sequence: TGTGCCAACAGACCGATCCCGAGGACAGGGGAATTAAACGAGCAGTACTTC.

This chain connects TRBV12-3 or TRBV12-4 to TRBJ1-6; no clear D. This CDR3 region has 15 residues. Trimming stripped 5 bases from V and 9 bases from J, with 17 bases between. This CDR3 is CASSLSSPGSSPLHF. In DNA form, the CDR3 reads TGTGCCAGCAGTCTTAGCAGCCCTGGTAGTTCACCCCTCCACTTT.

As regards this clonotype: Mismatch with germline at one junction end may stem from a read error. The V call is TRBV7-9, the J call TRBJ1-2; a weak D match, TRBD1 (6 bases). CDR3 length equals 13 residues. Per the germline V gene, CDR1 is SEHNR and CDR2 is FQNEAQ (reference sequence). CDR3 nucleotide sequence: TGTGCCAACAGCCCGGACAGTAACCCGGGCTACACCTTC. It encodes CANSPDSNPGYTF. The full variable domain, rest sourced from reference TRBV7-9 and TRBJ1-2, is DTGVSQNPRHKITKRGQNVTFRCDPISEHNRLYWYRQTLGQGPEFLTYFQNEAQLEKSRLLSDRFSAERPKGSFSTLEIQRTEQGDSAMYLCANSPDSNPGYTFGSGTRLTVV.

Worth noting for this clonotype: At one end the junction does not follow the germline gene, possibly because of a read error. The chain couples TRBV11-1 to TRBJ2-1; no reliable D call. This CDR3 is built from 11 residues. The germline CDR1 and CDR2 sequences are SGHAT and FQDESV (reference sequence). CDR3 DNA sequence: TGTGCCATCAGCTTCTATCCCAGGCGGTTCTTC. Translated: CAISFYPRRFF. The whole variable domain, filled in from reference TRBV11-1 and TRBJ2-1, reads EAEVAQSPRYKITEKSQAVAFWCDPISGHATLYWYRQILGQGPELLVQFQDESVVDDSQLPKDRFSAERLKGVDSTLKIQPAELGDSAMYLCAISFYPRRFFGPGTRLTVL.

With respect to this clonotype: The final CDR3 position lacks the conserved phenylalanine or tryptophan, pointing to a likely read error. The V call is TRBV11-2, the J call TRBJ2-3; 7 nucleotides align to TRBD2. The J segment lost 6 bases and the V segment lost 0 bases, leaving 0 bases of the junction unmatched. Germline V gene lookup returns CDR1 SGHAT and CDR2 FQNNGV. The CDR3 length is 13 residues. CDR3 amino acids: CASSLDGRDTQYA. In DNA, the CDR3 is TGTGCCAGCAGCTTAGACGGGAGGGATACGCAGTATGCT.

The genes are TRBV5-1 and TRBJ2-3; TRBD2 aligns across 13 bases. The CDR3 has 16 amino acids. Trimming at V came to 4 bases and at J to 4 bases, leaving 6 bases not matched to a gene. Germline V gene data show CDR1 as SGHRS and CDR2 as YFSETQ. CDR3: CASSPGLAGVSDTQYF. DNA of the CDR3: TGCGCCAGCAGCCCCGGACTAGCGGGAGTGTCAGATACGCAGTATTTT.

The rearrangement uses TRBV29-1 and TRBJ2-3, with unresolved D. Deletions cut 4 bases from V and 4 bases from J, with 12 bases between. Germline loops: CDR1 SQVTM, CDR2 ANQGSEA. The CDR3 is made up of 13 amino acids. This CDR3 is CSVGPPGADTQYF. Written as DNA, the CDR3 is TGCAGCGTTGGCCCACCGGGCGCAGATACGCAGTATTTT.

Notes on this clonotype: The CDR3 carries no conserved terminal phenylalanine or tryptophan, so it likely arises from a read error. The chain recombines TRBV4-1 with TRBJ2-2, with D unclear. The V end lost 3 bases, the J end lost 5 bases, and 13 bases lay between the germline ends. From germline, CDR1 is MGHRA and CDR2 YSYEKL. The length of the CDR3 is 15 residues. Here the CDR3 reads CASSHPNLGTGELFY. CDR3 DNA sequence: TGCGCCAGCAGCCACCCTAATCTGGGTACCGGGGAGCTGTTTTAT.

This clonotype was seen many times. The rearrangement uses TRBV11-2 and TRBJ2-7; D not resolved. The CDR3 extends over 13 amino acids. Germline V gives CDR1 SGHAT, CDR2 FQNNGV. Trimming stripped 2 bases from V and 0 bases from J, with 5 bases between. CDR3 nucleotide sequence: TGTGCCAGCAGCTTACTCCGCTCCTACGAGCAGTACTTC. It codes for CASSLLRSYEQYF.

The chain couples TRBV4-1 to TRBJ2-1; D uncertain. The germline CDR1 and CDR2 sequences are MGHRA and YSYEKL. The V end was cut by 7 bases, the J end by 16 bases, with 29 bases between. There are 15 residues in the CDR3. CDR3 region: CASNQNVRPENGHFF. For the CDR3, the DNA is TGCGCCAGCAACCAGAACGTGAGGCCCGAAAATGGGCACTTCTTC.

As for this clonotype: Germline is not matched at one junction end, which may reflect a read error. The V gene is TRBV11-2, the J gene TRBJ2-1, with D hard to call. There are 13 residues in the CDR3. The germline CDR1 and CDR2 sequences are SGHAT and FQNNGV. CDR3 in amino acids: CVSSLGGGDEQFF. CDR3 sequence (DNA): TGTGTCAGCAGCTTGGGCGGTGGGGATGAGCAGTTCTTC.

Of note for this clonotype: Its ends do not fully match the called genes, so a read error is possible. The rearrangement links TRBV4-1 to TRBJ2-3, with D perhaps given as TRBD1 or TRBD2 (5 bases each). The CDR3 sequence is 12 residues long. The germline V gene has CDR1 MGHRA and CDR2 YSYEKL. The CDR3 DNA is TGCGCCAGTAGGCCCTTTGAGGGGCTGCCCTCATTT. This gives the protein CASRPFEGLPSF.

This clonotype was picked up a small number of times. Written as DNA, the CDR3 is TGCGCCAGCAGCTTTATGGGATTGAACACTGAAGCTTTCTTT. Its translation: CASSFMGLNTEAFF. V usage is TRBV5-1 and J usage is TRBJ1-1; D uncertain. Deletions cut 2 bases from V and 0 bases from J, with 8 bases between. This CDR3 has 14 amino acids. Germline V gives CDR1 SGHRS, CDR2 YFSETQ.

With regard to this clonotype: A much larger clone differs from this one at a single base, so this may be a read error. A read error is likely, as this CDR3 ends without the conserved phenylalanine or tryptophan. The chain couples TRBV6-5 to TRBJ2-7, with D uncertain. Germline V gene lookup returns CDR1 MNHEY and CDR2 SVGAGI. The CDR3 spans 12 residues. Trimming cost V 6 bases and J 2 bases, with 8 bases left between them. The CDR3 coding sequence is TGTGCCAGCAGAGACCGGGCCTACGAGCAGTACTTG. It yields the protein CASRDRAYEQYL.

The CDR3 protein is CASSGPSGPDTQYF. CDR3 coding DNA: TGTGCCAGCAGCGGCCCTAGCGGTCCAGATACGCAGTATTTT. The J gene is TRBJ2-3, the V gene TRBV5-4; 7 nucleotides match TRBD2. After removal of 4 bases from V and 4 bases from J, the junction contained 6 bases not matched to a gene. Per the germline V gene, CDR1 is SGHNT and CDR2 is YYREEE (reference sequence). The CDR3 loop spans 14 amino acids. Combining the CDR3 with reference TRBV5-4 and TRBJ2-3 gives the whole variable domain ETGVTQSPTHLIKTRGQQVTLRCSSQSGHNTVSWYQQALGQGPQFIFQYYREEENGRGNFPPRFSGLQFPNYSSELNVNALELDDSALYLCASSGPSGPDTQYFGPGTRLTVL.

A word on this clonotype: Being one base from a much bigger clone, this may be a read error. The J gene is TRBJ1-1, the V gene TRBV11-2; 7 bases fit TRBD1. Germline V gene sequence: CDR1 SGHAT, CDR2 FQNNGV. The CDR3 loop spans 14 amino acids. In DNA, the CDR3 is TGTGCCAGCAGCCCCACGAGAGACAGGGCTGAAGATTTCTTT. Protein: CASSPTRDRAEDFF.

As regards this clonotype: A junction boundary mismatches the germline segment, possibly from a read error. This chain joins TRBV6-1 and TRBJ2-1, with 9 bases lining up with TRBD1. This CDR3 contains 16 residues. Germline CDR1 reads MNHNS; CDR2 reads SASEGT. The CDR3 region is CASSAHRDRAYNDQFF. The CDR3, as DNA: TGTGCCAGCAGTGCGCACCGGGACAGGGCGTACAATGATCAGTTCTTC.

About this clonotype: At one of its ends the junction is not consistent with the germline gene, which may arise from a read error. This sequence joins TRBV29-1 and TRBJ2-5, with 7 bases that match TRBD2. Germline V gene sequence: CDR1 SQVTM, CDR2 ANQGSEA. The CDR3 is 13 amino acids. CDR3 bases: TGCAGCTATAGCGGGTCGAACCAAGAGACCCGGTACTTC. This gives the protein CSYSGSNQETRYF. Full variable domain (missing parts from reference TRBV29-1 and TRBJ2-5): SAVISQKPSRDICQRGTSLTIQCQVDSQVTMMFWYRQQPGQSLTLIATANQGSEATYESGFVIDKFPISRPNLTFSTLTVSNMSPEDSSIYLCSYSGSNQETRYFGPGTRLLVL.

This clonotype was counted a few times. The genes are TRBV5-1 and TRBJ2-1, with D possibly TRBD2 on 6 matching bases. The germline V gene encodes CDR1 SGHRS and CDR2 YFSETQ. V was shortened by 4 bases and J by 0 bases, with 14 bases between the two germline ends. CDR3 length: 16 amino acids. The CDR3, as DNA: TGCGCCAGCAGCCGGGACTTGCGGTCCTCCTACAATGAGCAGTTCTTC. This codes for CASSRDLRSSYNEQFF.

In this sample, this clonotype turned up once. A read error may be the cause here, since a much bigger clone is one base away. The chain combines TRBV29-1 with TRBJ1-4; no definite D call. Germline loops: CDR1 SQVTM, CDR2 ANQGSEA. This CDR3 region has 13 residues. The V end lost 1 base, the J end lost 5 bases, and 8 bases lay between the germline ends. The CDR3 DNA reads as TGCAGCGTTGAAGCGGGAAGGAATGAAAAACTGTTTTTT. Protein product: CSVEAGRNEKLFF. The full variable domain, completed using reference TRBV29-1 and TRBJ1-4, is SAVISQKPSRDICQRGTSLTIQCQVDSQVTMMFWYRQQPGQSLTLIATANQGSEATYESGFVIDKFPISRPNLTFSTLTVSNMSPEDSSIYLCSVEAGRNEKLFFGSGTQLSVL.

V usage is TRBV7-9 and J usage is TRBJ2-7; TRBD2 matches at 7 bases. V dropped 5 bases and J dropped 0; count of bases not matched to a gene: 7. The V gene's germline CDR1 is SEHNR and CDR2 FQNEAQ (reference sequence). This CDR3 has 15 amino acids. The CDR3 bases are TGTGCCAGCAGCCCAGGACTAGATGACTCCTACGAGCAGTACTTC. This sequence encodes CASSPGLDDSYEQYF.